The table lists the clone carrying this T cell receptor beta chain with a few counts. This record belongs to a study of technical replicates of blood from several donors. The trim removed 6 bases at V and 5 bases at J, leaving 6 bases unmatched. The germline V gene encodes CDR1 SQVTM and CDR2 ANQGSEA. This CDR3 has 12 amino acids. This table comes from immunoSEQ multiplex PCR, and its TCRdb copy is limited to in-frame clones, with some not included. The data contain tens of thousands of clones, about 81% of them singletons. This receptor was obtained from a human donor in good health. Some clones in this sample may be carry-over from other donors' samples. This chain joins TRBV29-1 and TRBJ1-1; TRBD1 matches 7 bases. Specimen: PBMCs. DNA of the CDR3: TGCAGCGTACGGGACAGCTCGACTGAAGCTTTCTTT. This gives the protein CSVRDSSTEAFF. Drawing the rest from reference TRBV29-1 and TRBJ1-1, the complete variable domain is SAVISQKPSRDICQRGTSLTIQCQVDSQVTMMFWYRQQPGQSLTLIATANQGSEATYESGFVIDKFPISRPNLTFSTLTVSNMSPEDSSIYLCSVRDSSTEAFFGQGTRLTVV.